Below, 31 T cell receptor beta chains from the same sample are listed, as sequenced in a study of cytomegalovirus exposure and HLA in healthy donors. Both 60 Vbeta primers and 13 Jbeta primers went into the PCR. Only in-frame clones appear in the TCRdb table, and some are missing; sequencing was by immunoSEQ multiplex PCR. The sample shows over 100,000 clones, around 61% of them seen only once. Sequencing used PBMCs. These receptors originate from a young woman in good health and CMV-seronegative.

In nucleotides, the CDR3 is TGTGCCAGCAGCTCCTCAGGGGGCAATGAGCAGTTCTTC. Translation gives CASSSSGGNEQFF. V gene TRBV7-2 combines with J gene TRBJ2-1; 7 bases fit TRBD1. Germline assignment: CDR1 SGHTA and CDR2 FQGNSA. V dropped 4 bases and J dropped 6; count of bases not matched to a gene: 3. The CDR3 is 13 amino acids.

The chain joins TRBV6-1 to TRBJ1-5; D remains unclear. Germline loops: CDR1 MNHNS, CDR2 SASEGT. Trimming cost V 2 bases and J 3 bases, with 5 bases left between them. There are 13 residues in the CDR3. The CDR3 sequence: CASSERVNQPQHF. The CDR3 DNA reads as TGTGCCAGCAGTGAACGGGTCAATCAGCCCCAGCATTTT.

The rearrangement links TRBV30 to TRBJ1-1, with 10 nucleotides matching TRBD1. The germline CDR1 and CDR2 sequences are GTSNPN and SVGIG (reference sequence). J was trimmed by 0 bases and V by 1 base; bases with no gene match: 5. The CDR3 spans 16 residues. As DNA, the CDR3 is TGTGCCTGGAGTGACCGGGACAGGGGCATGAACACTGAAGCTTTCTTT. This codes for CAWSDRDRGMNTEAFF.

This chain joins TRBV29-1 and TRBJ2-1, with a tentative D call TRBD2 (6 bases). Per germline, CDR1 SQVTM and CDR2 ANQGSEA. Trimming took 3 bases from V and 6 from J, leaving 15 bases between them. The length of the CDR3 is 14 residues. The CDR3: CSVEGGNGSNEQFF. In nucleotides, the CDR3 is TGCAGCGTTGAGGGCGGGAACGGGTCCAATGAGCAGTTCTTC.

This clone was seen only a few times. The gene calls are TRBV4-3 and TRBJ2-1; TRBD2 matches at 10 bases. This CDR3 region has 16 residues. The V gene's germline CDR1 is LGHNA and CDR2 YSLEER. With 4 bases clipped from V and 6 bases from J, the junction kept 9 bases outside the gene matches. In DNA form, the CDR3 reads TGCGCCAGCAGCCTCGGACTAGCGGAGACCGGCAATGAGCAGTTCTTC. Its protein is CASSLGLAETGNEQFF.

V usage is TRBV29-1 and J usage is TRBJ2-1; 12 bases align to TRBD2. The CDR3 runs 17 residues. Germline trimming cut 4 bases from V and 2 bases from J; bases unmatched to any gene: 9. Germline CDR1 SQVTM, CDR2 ANQGSEA. CDR3 sequence reads: CSVAGLAGRSPYNEQFF. The DNA of the CDR3 is TGCAGCGTTGCGGGACTAGCGGGTAGGAGCCCCTACAATGAGCAGTTCTTC.

This chain's CDR3 is CATSPRAGGYETQYF. The CDR3 bases are TGTGCCACCAGCCCTCGAGCGGGAGGGTATGAGACCCAGTACTTC. V usage is TRBV15 and J usage is TRBJ2-5; 10 positions match TRBD2. CDR3 length: 15 amino acids. The junction had 8 bases not matched to a gene; V was cut back by 5 bases and J by 5 bases. Germline CDR1 and CDR2: LNHNV and YYDKDF (reference sequence).

The chain combines TRBV6-5 with TRBJ2-6; D is undetermined. With 2 bases removed from V and 0 bases from J, the gap between germline ends came to 5 bases. Germline-derived CDR1 and CDR2 are MNHEY and SVGAGI. This CDR3 has 15 amino acids. The CDR3 spells CASSYLRSGANVLTF. The CDR3 region has the DNA TGTGCCAGCAGTTACCTCCGCTCTGGGGCCAACGTCCTGACTTTC.

This clone was seen once. CDR3: CASSLSAGAHYGYTF. The CDR3 DNA is TGTGCCAGCAGTTTATCTGCGGGGGCCCACTATGGCTACACCTTC. The chain links TRBV28 to TRBJ1-2; tentatively, D is TRBD1 (6 bases). The CDR3 sequence is 15 residues long. Germline lookup yields CDR1 MDHEN and CDR2 SYDVKM. Trimming left V 1 base short and J 3 bases short, with 12 bases between.

The chain recombines TRBV29-1 with TRBJ1-3; a possible D gene is TRBD1 (5 bases). Germline CDR1 reads SQVTM; CDR2 reads ANQGSEA. The CDR3 sequence is 12 residues long. V was clipped by 6 bases and J by 1 base, with 7 bases between them. The CDR3 sequence: CSVTESGNTIYF. CDR3 coding DNA: TGCAGCGTGACAGAATCTGGAAACACCATATATTTT.

The J gene is TRBJ1-1, the V gene TRBV5-4; no reliable D call. CDR3 length equals 14 residues. V was trimmed by 0 bases and J by 0 bases, leaving 6 bases between them. Germline V gives CDR1 SGHNT, CDR2 YYREEE (reference sequence). CDR3 sequence (DNA): TGTGCCAGCAGCTTGGAACAGCTGAACACTGAAGCTTTCTTT. This codes for CASSLEQLNTEAFF.

The chain carries TRBV5-1 and TRBJ1-2; unclear D gene. Germline CDR1 SGHRS, CDR2 YFSETQ. The V gene lost 3 bases and the J gene lost 4 bases, with 13 bases spanning the gap. The CDR3 is 14 residues long. This CDR3 reads CASSSAGDAYGYTF. CDR3 DNA sequence: TGCGCCAGCAGCTCGGCCGGGGATGCCTATGGCTACACCTTC.

This clone was seen once. The chain is built from TRBV7-2 and TRBJ2-7; no clear D gene. The germline gives CDR1 SGHTA, CDR2 FQGNSA. The CDR3 consists of 13 residues. The V end lost 2 bases, the J end lost 2 bases, and 7 bases lay between the germline ends. CDR3 nucleotides: TGTGCCAGCAGCTTAAACTATCCCTACGAGCAGTACTTC. Translated, it gives CASSLNYPYEQYF.

The chain combines TRBV4-1 with TRBJ2-1; 10 nucleotides match TRBD2. The germline V gene has CDR1 MGHRA and CDR2 YSYEKL. V was pared by 0 bases and J by 8 bases, with 16 bases of the junction left unmatched. The CDR3 runs to 19 residues. CDR3 sequence reads: CASSQDPSLGLAGEYEQFF. The CDR3 DNA sequence: TGCGCCAGCAGCCAAGATCCTTCCCTCGGCCTAGCGGGAGAATATGAGCAGTTCTTC.

There are a few counts of this clone. V usage is TRBV15 and J usage is TRBJ2-1; D possibly corresponds to TRBD2 (6 bases). Germline lookup yields CDR1 LNHNV and CDR2 YYDKDF (reference sequence). V was pared by 3 bases and J by 6 bases, with 12 bases between. The CDR3 totals 14 residues. CDR3 coding DNA: TGTGCCACCAGCAGCGGGAGCGGCATCAATGAGCAGTTCTTC. Translating gives CATSSGSGINEQFF.

On this clone itself: An end of the junction differs from the germline gene, which may be a read error. V is TRBV7-7 and J is TRBJ2-1, with 11 bases fitting TRBD2. This CDR3 is 14 amino acids long. Per germline, CDR1 SSHAT and CDR2 FNYEAQ (reference sequence). The CDR3 DNA reads as TGTGCTAGCAGCCACACTAGCGGGGGCAATGAGCAGTTCTTC. It is translated as CASSHTSGGNEQFF. The complete variable domain, with remaining parts taken from reference TRBV7-7 and TRBJ2-1, reads GAGVSQSPRYKVTKRGQDVTLRCDPISSHATLYWYQQALGQGPEFLTYFNYEAQPDKSGLPSDRFSAERPEGSISTLTIQRTEQRDSAMYRCASSHTSGGNEQFFGPGTRLTVL.

The count of this clone is one. The chain links TRBV18 to TRBJ1-1, with 8 nucleotides matching TRBD1. V lost 3 bases to trimming and J lost 6 bases; unmatched junction nucleotides: 6. The CDR3 totals 14 residues. Per germline, CDR1 KGHSH and CDR2 LQKENI. CDR3 loop: CASSPQGAFAEAFF. CDR3 nucleotides: TGTGCCAGCTCACCGCAGGGGGCTTTCGCTGAAGCTTTCTTT.

The J gene is TRBJ1-4, the V gene TRBV27; D perhaps matches TRBD1 (6 bases). Trimming removed 6 bases from V and 6 bases from J, with 11 bases in between. Germline V gene sequence: CDR1 MNHEY, CDR2 SMNVEV (reference sequence). The CDR3 runs 13 residues. CDR3 protein: CASSPQGHEKLFF. In nucleotides, the CDR3 is TGTGCCAGCAGCCCCCAGGGGCATGAAAAACTGTTTTTT.

The genes are TRBV7-3 and TRBJ2-1, with no clear D. Germline V gene sequence: CDR1 SGHTA, CDR2 FQGTGA. CDR3 length: 15 residues. V dropped 3 bases and J dropped 0 bases, with 9 bases sitting between them. The CDR3 coding sequence is TGTGCCAGCAGCTTTTCCTCGAGCTCCTACAATGAGCAGTTCTTC. Protein: CASSFSSSSYNEQFF.

The rearrangement joins TRBV5-1 to TRBJ2-3; unclear D gene. This CDR3 spans 12 amino acids. The ends were cut back, 0 bases at V and 5 bases at J, with 4 bases in the middle. Germline V gene lookup returns CDR1 SGHRS and CDR2 YFSETQ. The chain's CDR3 is CASSLERDTQYF. CDR3 nucleotides: TGCGCCAGCAGCTTGGAGAGAGATACGCAGTATTTT. Combining the CDR3 with reference TRBV5-1 and TRBJ2-3 gives the whole variable domain KAGVTQTPRYLIKTRGQQVTLSCSPISGHRSVSWYQQTPGQGLQFLFEYFSETQRNKGNFPGRFSGRQFSNSRSEMNVSTLELGDSALYLCASSLERDTQYFGPGTRLTVL.

The V call is TRBV19, the J call TRBJ2-2, with 10 bases aligning to TRBD2. The V gene end was trimmed by 2 bases and the J gene end by 7 bases; junction bases not matched to a gene: 4. This CDR3 has 15 amino acids. CDR1 LNHDA and CDR2 SQIVND come from the germline V gene (reference sequence). Here the CDR3 DNA reads TGTGCCAGTAGTATACTAGCGGGAGAGGTCGGGGAGCTGTTTTTT. Residues: CASSILAGEVGELFF.

The chain employs TRBV5-1 and TRBJ2-1; 8 bases align to TRBD2. Germline trimming cut 4 bases from V and 9 bases from J; bases unmatched to any gene: 15. There are 16 residues in the CDR3. CDR1 and CDR2 (germline): SGHRS, YFSETQ. CDR3: CASSLQAGVSTGEQFF. CDR3 nucleotides: TGCGCCAGCAGCCTTCAAGCGGGAGTCTCAACTGGTGAGCAGTTCTTC. Drawing the rest from reference TRBV5-1 and TRBJ2-1, the complete variable domain is KAGVTQTPRYLIKTRGQQVTLSCSPISGHRSVSWYQQTPGQGLQFLFEYFSETQRNKGNFPGRFSGRQFSNSRSEMNVSTLELGDSALYLCASSLQAGVSTGEQFFGPGTRLTVL.

The chain recombines TRBV2 with TRBJ2-7; D is possibly TRBD1 (6 bases). CDR3 length: 14 amino acids. Trimming left V 7 bases short and J 3 bases short, with 16 bases between. Germline CDR1 is SNHLY and CDR2 is FYNNEI. The CDR3 coding sequence is TGTGCCAGCAAGGGGGACCGGGAAAGCTACGAGCAGTACTTC. It codes for CASKGDRESYEQYF.

The chain combines TRBV28 with TRBJ2-1; no definite D call. Between the trimmed V and J ends, which lost 10 bases and 4 bases, there was a span of 11 bases. In germline, CDR1 is MDHEN, CDR2 SYDVKM. CDR3 length equals 12 residues. The CDR3: CAIQRDYNEQFF. The DNA for the CDR3 is TGTGCCATCCAAAGAGATTACAATGAGCAGTTCTTC. Filled out from reference TRBV28 and TRBJ2-1, the complete variable domain reads DVKVTQSSRYLVKRTGEKVFLECVQDMDHENMFWYRQDPGLGLRLIYFSYDVKMKEKGDIPEGYSVSREKKERFSLILESASTNQTSMYLCAIQRDYNEQFFGPGTRLTVL.

The chain employs TRBV11-2 and TRBJ2-2, with a weak D call TRBD1 (6 bases). The CDR3 consists of 17 residues. Germline CDR1 is SGHAT and CDR2 is FQNNGV. The V end was cut by 2 bases, the J end by 0 bases, with 13 bases between. The CDR3: CASSLIRGRPNTGELFF. The CDR3 DNA follows: TGTGCCAGCAGCTTAATCAGGGGCCGTCCGAACACCGGGGAGCTGTTTTTT.

This clone came up a few times. This chain links TRBV4-2 with TRBJ1-2, with 11 bases that match TRBD1. J was trimmed by 8 bases and V by 4 bases; bases with no gene match: 18. Germline assignment: CDR1 LGHNA and CDR2 YNFKEQ. The CDR3 is 18 amino acids. The CDR3 DNA reads as TGTGCCAGCAGCCTAGAACCGGGACAGGGGGTTGTCTCGGGCGGCTACACCTTC. Translated: CASSLEPGQGVVSGGYTF.

The chain carries TRBV28 and TRBJ2-2, with no clear D. CDR1 and CDR2 (germline): MDHEN, SYDVKM. V dropped 0 bases and J dropped 4 bases, with 6 bases sitting between them. The CDR3 runs to 14 residues. DNA of the CDR3: TGTGCCAGCAGTTTATGGCTCGGCACCGGGGAGCTGTTTTTT. Protein product: CASSLWLGTGELFF.

The rearrangement uses TRBV5-4 and TRBJ2-7; a possible D gene is TRBD2 (5 bases). Trimming took 3 bases from V and 0 from J, leaving 16 bases between them. This CDR3 spans 16 amino acids. CDR1 and CDR2 (germline): SGHNT, YYREEE (reference sequence). CDR3 DNA: TGTGCCAGCAGCTCCCCCAATCAGGACTCCTCCTACGAGCAGTACTTC. This gives the protein CASSSPNQDSSYEQYF. Full variable domain (rest looked up from reference TRBV5-4 and TRBJ2-7): ETGVTQSPTHLIKTRGQQVTLRCSSQSGHNTVSWYQQALGQGPQFIFQYYREEENGRGNFPPRFSGLQFPNYSSELNVNALELDDSALYLCASSSPNQDSSYEQYFGPGTRLTVT.

The J gene is TRBJ1-6, the V gene TRBV7-9; possible D gene TRBD1, 6 bases. V was trimmed by 4 bases and J by 8 bases, leaving 18 bases between them. The CDR3 covers 16 residues. CDR1 is SEHNR and CDR2 is FQNEAQ in the germline V gene (reference sequence). CDR3 sequence (DNA): TGTGCCAGCAGCTCCCAGACAGGTCCCATGGATTCACCCCTCCACTTT. Encoded protein: CASSSQTGPMDSPLHF.

The chain uses TRBV29-1 and TRBJ2-7, with 13 bases that match TRBD2. The CDR3 sequence is 15 residues long. V trimming: 6 bases; J trimming: 0 bases; junction bases outside the gene matches: 5. Germline V lookup: CDR1 SQVTM, CDR2 ANQGSEA. The CDR3 sequence: CSVSGLAGPSYEQYF. CDR3 in DNA: TGCAGCGTGTCGGGACTAGCGGGGCCCTCCTACGAGCAGTACTTC.

The V call is TRBV25-1, the J call TRBJ1-5; 8 nucleotides line up with TRBD1. The CDR3 consists of 13 residues. The J segment lost 4 bases and the V segment lost 7 bases, leaving 3 bases of the junction unmatched. Germline CDR1 MGHDK, CDR2 SYGVNS. The CDR3, as DNA: TGTGCCAGCACAGGGGGCCTAAATCAGCCCCAGCATTTT. Translated, it gives CASTGGLNQPQHF.